A selection of T cell receptor beta chains follows, all from one sample in a study of cytomegalovirus exposure and HLA in healthy donors. Assay used: immunoSEQ multiplex PCR; TCRdb lists only in-frame clones, some missing. The sample has fewer than 200,000 clones, 71% seen once. Sequenced sample: PBMCs. These receptors were collected from a woman in her twenties or thirties in good health and CMV-seronegative. Each CDR3 is given with its conserved first and last residue. D genes are given only for firm matches. Some rows mark clone size as missing; the rest say once, few, many or name a class of expanded clone.

cdr3_aa	cdr3_nt	cdr3_length	v_call	d_call	clone_size	j_call
CASSLQGTGNTIYF	TGTGCCAGCAGCTTACAGGGGACAGGAAACACCATATATTTT	14	TRBV7-3	NA	NA	TRBJ1-3
CASSPQRTSGNTIYF	TGCGCCAGCAGCCCCCAGCGGACCTCTGGAAACACCATATATTTT	15	TRBV4-3	NA	NA	TRBJ1-3
CASSGRTSPTGELFF	TGTGCCAGCAGCGGAAGGACTAGTCCCACCGGGGAGCTGTTTTTT	15	TRBV9	TRBD2	NA	TRBJ2-2
CASSRDRSLSYEQYF	TGTGCCAGCAGCCGGGACAGGTCTCTCTCCTACGAGCAGTACTTC	15	TRBV6-6	TRBD1	many	TRBJ2-7
CASSPNLGGSTDTQYF	TGTGCCAGCAGCCCCAATCTCGGCGGGTCAACAGATACGCAGTATTTT	16	TRBV7-6	NA	NA	TRBJ2-3
CAIRKHGLAETEEYNEQFF	TGTGCCATCAGAAAACACGGACTAGCGGAGACCGAAGAATACAATGAGCAGTTCTTC	19	TRBV10-3	TRBD2	NA	TRBJ2-1
CASSFGTGRNEQFF	TGTGCCAGCAGCTTCGGGACAGGGCGGAATGAGCAGTTCTTC	14	TRBV13	TRBD1	NA	TRBJ2-1
CASSQDRGGSYNEQFF	TGCGCCAGCAGCCAAGATAGGGGGGGCTCCTACAATGAGCAGTTCTTC	16	TRBV4-3	NA	NA	TRBJ2-1
CASSPGQGSEQYF	TGTGCCAGCTCACCGGGACAGGGCAGCGAGCAGTACTTC	13	TRBV18	TRBD1	NA	TRBJ2-7
CPPGLETGLSPGNTIYF	TGTCCGCCCGGCTTGGAGACAGGCCTTAGCCCTGGAAACACCATATATTTT	17	TRBV6-7	NA	NA	TRBJ1-3
CASTMGGNTEAFF	TGTGCCAGCACTATGGGGGGGAACACTGAAGCTTTCTTT	13	TRBV28	NA	few	TRBJ1-1
CASRDRQGGNQPQHF	TGTGCCAGCAGGGACAGGCAAGGAGGCAATCAGCCCCAGCATTTT	15	TRBV2	TRBD1	NA	TRBJ1-5
CASSLRRGYTGELFF	TGTGCCAGCAGCCTCCGGAGGGGATACACCGGGGAGCTGTTTTTT	15	TRBV5-6	NA	few	TRBJ2-2
CASSRGITEAFF	TGTGCCAGCAGCCGGGGGATCACTGAAGCTTTCTTT	12	TRBV5-6	NA	NA	TRBJ1-1
CASSGTGGAYEQYF	TGTGCCAGCAGTGGTACAGGGGGGGCCTACGAGCAGTACTTC	14	TRBV6-1	NA	once	TRBJ2-7
CASSDSKRGAVAEQFF	TGTGCCAGCAGTGACTCAAAGCGGGGGGCTGTCGCTGAGCAGTTCTTC	16	TRBV6-4	TRBD2	few	TRBJ2-1
CACSRDRVGNEQFF	TGTGCCTGCTCCCGGGACAGGGTAGGCAATGAGCAGTTCTTC	14	TRBV2	TRBD1	NA	TRBJ2-1
CASRAGTATSPLHF	TGTGCCAGCAGAGCCGGGACAGCAACTTCACCCCTCCACTTT	14	TRBV2	TRBD1	NA	TRBJ1-6
CASSIGGGEEQYF	TGTGCCAGTAGTATCGGGGGGGGAGAAGAGCAGTACTTC	13	TRBV19	TRBD2	once	TRBJ2-7
CASSPGLYNEQFF	TGTGCCAGCAGTCCCGGACTCTACAATGAGCAGTTCTTC	13	TRBV6-5	NA	NA	TRBJ2-1
CASSFGQLGAYEQYF	TGTGCCAGCAGCTTCGGACAGCTTGGGGCCTACGAGCAGTACTTC	15	TRBV5-4	NA	NA	TRBJ2-7
CASSPRQDQETQYF	TGTGCCAGCTCACCCCGACAGGATCAAGAGACCCAGTACTTC	14	TRBV18	NA	NA	TRBJ2-5
CASSHSGGTNTGELFF	TGTGCCAGCAGTCATAGCGGGGGGACGAACACCGGGGAGCTGTTTTTT	16	TRBV2	TRBD2	NA	TRBJ2-2
CASRGDSPYSPLHF	TGTGCCAGTAGGGGGGACAGTCCGTATTCACCCCTCCACTTT	14	TRBV19	TRBD1	NA	TRBJ1-6
CASSYREGAKSPLHF	TGTGCCAGCAGTTACCGGGAGGGGGCGAAATCACCCCTCCACTTT	15	TRBV6-5	TRBD1	few	TRBJ1-6
CASRQTGTDTQYF	TGCGCCAGCAGGCAAACAGGGACAGATACGCAGTATTTT	13	TRBV5-1	NA	NA	TRBJ2-3
CATSRDVGGLDEKLFF	TGTGCCACCAGCAGAGATGTCGGGGGTTTGGATGAAAAACTGTTTTTT	16	TRBV15	NA	medium-sized	TRBJ1-4
CASSPRPGSSYNEQFF	TGTGCCAGCAGCCCCCGCCCGGGGAGCTCCTACAATGAGCAGTTCTTC	16	TRBV7-9	NA	NA	TRBJ2-1
CASSQLALETQYF	TGTGCCAGCAGCCAACTAGCGTTGGAGACCCAGTACTTC	13	TRBV7-3	TRBD2	NA	TRBJ2-5
CASSSTGQGASPLHF	TGTGCCAGCTCCAGCACGGGGCAGGGGGCCTCACCCCTCCACTTT	15	TRBV19	TRBD1	NA	TRBJ1-6
CSVVTGEFTEQFF	TGCAGCGTTGTGACAGGGGAGTTTACTGAGCAGTTCTTC	13	TRBV29-1	TRBD1	NA	TRBJ2-1
CASSGGVYNEQFF	TGCGCCAGCAGCGGGGGGGTATACAATGAGCAGTTCTTC	13	TRBV5-1	TRBD2	NA	TRBJ2-1
CASSEGLDLYNEQFF	TGTGCCAGCAGCGAGGGACTGGACCTATACAATGAGCAGTTCTTC	15	TRBV5-4	NA	NA	TRBJ2-1
CSVESPGPYGYTF	TGCAGCGTTGAGTCTCCGGGTCCCTATGGCTACACCTTC	13	TRBV29-1	NA	NA	TRBJ1-2
CASSQDRNTEAFF	TGCGCCAGCAGCCAAGATCGGAACACTGAAGCTTTCTTT	13	TRBV4-3	NA	NA	TRBJ1-1
CASSYKHTGELFF	TGTGCCAGCAGTTATAAGCATACCGGGGAGCTGTTTTTT	13	TRBV6-5	NA	NA	TRBJ2-2
CSVGSQGGGTDTQYF	TGCAGCGTTGGCTCACAGGGGGGGGGCACAGATACGCAGTATTTT	15	TRBV29-1	NA	NA	TRBJ2-3
CSVAGVLMNTEAFF	TGCAGCGTTGCCGGGGTCCTCATGAACACTGAAGCTTTCTTT	14	TRBV29-1	NA	NA	TRBJ1-1
CASSPGLGGGELFF	TGTGCCAGCAGCCCCGGACTAGGAGGCGGGGAGCTGTTTTTT	14	TRBV7-2	TRBD2	NA	TRBJ2-2
CASSDRYRPYEQYF	TGTGCCAGCAGCGACAGGTACAGGCCCTACGAGCAGTACTTC	14	TRBV6-1	NA	NA	TRBJ2-7
CASRGTVGQPQHF	TGTGCCAGCAGGGGGACAGTAGGGCAGCCCCAGCATTTT	13	TRBV25-1	TRBD1	NA	TRBJ1-5
CASSGGLAGPYEQYF	TGTGCCAGCAGCGGTGGACTAGCCGGACCCTACGAGCAGTACTTC	15	TRBV5-6	TRBD2	NA	TRBJ2-7
CASSCDGCYTQYF	TGTGCCAGCAGTTGCGACGGGTGCTATACGCAGTATTTT	13	TRBV28	NA	NA	TRBJ2-3
CASSRDSATNEKLFF	TGCGCCAGCAGTCGGGACAGCGCAACTAATGAAAAACTGTTTTTT	15	TRBV4-3	TRBD1	NA	TRBJ1-4
CASSYSRDMNTEAFF	TGTGCCAGCAGTTACTCGAGAGACATGAACACTGAAGCTTTCTTT	15	TRBV6-5	NA	NA	TRBJ1-1
CASSGLAGNSYEQYF	TGTGCCAGCAGTGGACTAGCGGGCAACTCCTACGAGCAGTACTTC	15	TRBV6-6	TRBD2	once	TRBJ2-7
CASSILGSRSYNEQFF	TGTGCCAGCAGCATTCTTGGGAGCCGCTCCTACAATGAGCAGTTCTTC	16	TRBV5-6	NA	NA	TRBJ2-1
CASTMNTEAFF	TGTGCCAGCACCATGAACACTGAAGCTTTCTTT	11	TRBV28	NA	NA	TRBJ1-1